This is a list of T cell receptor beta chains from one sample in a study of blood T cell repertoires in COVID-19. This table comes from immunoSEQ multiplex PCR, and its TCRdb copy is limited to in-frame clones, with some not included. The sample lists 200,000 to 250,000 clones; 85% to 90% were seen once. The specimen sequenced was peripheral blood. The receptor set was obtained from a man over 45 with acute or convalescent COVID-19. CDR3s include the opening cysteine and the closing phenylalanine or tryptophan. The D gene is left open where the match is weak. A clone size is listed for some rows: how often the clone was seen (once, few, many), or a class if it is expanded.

TGTGCCAGCAGTTACTCAGCGGGGCAAGAGACCCAGTACTTC CASSYSAGQETQYF TRBD2 TRBJ2-5 NA TRBV6-6
TGTGCCAGCAGCTTATTGGGGGCGCGGTCCTATAATTCACCCCTCCACTTT CASSLLGARSYNSPLHF NA TRBJ1-6 NA TRBV7-2
TGTGCCAGTACGGCTTGGGGGCGTGAAAAACTGTTTTTT CASTAWGREKLFF NA TRBJ1-4 NA TRBV19
TGCGCCAGCAGCCCGGGGAACGGGTATGGCTACACCTTC CASSPGNGYGYTF NA TRBJ1-2 NA TRBV4-1
TGCAGTGCTAGTGGGACGGGAGGGGCAGGAGAAGTGAACACTGAAGCTTTCTTT CSASGTGGAGEVNTEAFF NA TRBJ1-1 NA TRBV20-1
TGTGCCATCAGTGAGGGGAGCGGGGGGCGGTGGGAGCAGTACTTC CAISEGSGGRWEQYF TRBD2 TRBJ2-7 NA TRBV10-3
TGCAGCGTCCCCGGGGAGGACTCAAATCATTTTGGCTACACCTTC CSVPGEDSNHFGYTF NA TRBJ1-2 NA TRBV29-1
TGTGCCAGCACCACGGCGGCGAACTATGGCTACACCTTC CASTTAANYGYTF NA TRBJ1-2 NA TRBV5-4
TGTGCCAGCAGCCAGACAGTTGGCAATCAGCCCCAGCATTTT CASSQTVGNQPQHF NA TRBJ1-5 few TRBV7-2
TGTGCCAGCACCTCCGGGTTAAGTGGCGAGCAGTACTTC CASTSGLSGEQYF NA TRBJ2-7 NA TRBV6-5
TGTGCCAGCAGTGACGGCGGGGGCTCTGGTGAGCAGTTCTTC CASSDGGGSGEQFF NA TRBJ2-1 medium-sized TRBV6-1
TGTGCCAGCAGCCCCGGACAGGGGGCTGAGGGCTACACCTTC CASSPGQGAEGYTF TRBD1 TRBJ1-2 NA TRBV7-9
TGTGCCAGTAGTACACGGACAGGGGTCCTCCACAATGAGCAGTTCTTC CASSTRTGVLHNEQFF TRBD1 TRBJ2-1 NA TRBV19
TGTGCCACCAGCAGGGAGGGACTAGCGATAGGCACAGATACGCAGTATTTT CATSREGLAIGTDTQYF TRBD2 TRBJ2-3 NA TRBV15
TGTGCCAGCAGTTTCGAGCGGGGTGGCACAGATACGCAGTATTTT CASSFERGGTDTQYF TRBD2 TRBJ2-3 NA TRBV6-5
TGTGCCAGCAGCGCCTCGAGACAGGGGGGATATGACACTGAAGCTTTCTTT CASSASRQGGYDTEAFF TRBD1 TRBJ1-1 few TRBV7-9
TGTGCCAGCAGTTACTGGGGACAGGGGAACACTGAAGCTTTCTTT CASSYWGQGNTEAFF TRBD1 TRBJ1-1 few TRBV6-5
TGTGCCAGCACGCCGGGGGGGGCGCGGACAGATACGCAGTATTTT CASTPGGARTDTQYF TRBD2 TRBJ2-3 NA TRBV6-5
TGTGCCAGCATTTTGACAGGGTTTAGTTCTCAGCCCCAGCATTTT CASILTGFSSQPQHF TRBD1 TRBJ1-5 few TRBV6-5
TGTGCCAGCAGTCGGGACAGCTTGAACACTGAAGCTTTCTTT CASSRDSLNTEAFF TRBD1 TRBJ1-1 NA TRBV7-9
TGTGCCAGCAGCTTATCCACCGGGCCAGGGGGTCTGTACGAGCAGTACTTC CASSLSTGPGGLYEQYF TRBD1 TRBJ2-7 NA TRBV7-8
TGTGCCAGTAGTATCCGGGGGGGCGGGACAGCTACCGACAATGAGCAGTTCTTC CASSIRGGGTATDNEQFF NA TRBJ2-1 NA TRBV19
TGTGCCAGCAGGTCGACTGGCTCCTACGAGCAGTACTTC CASRSTGSYEQYF NA TRBJ2-7 NA TRBV2
TGTGCCAGCAGCTTCTCCGGGCAGCCCCAGCATTTT CASSFSGQPQHF NA TRBJ1-5 NA TRBV5-6
TGTGCCAGCAGTACACCAGGCAGGGGGTATACTAACTATGGCTACACCTTC CASSTPGRGYTNYGYTF TRBD1 TRBJ1-2 NA TRBV28
TGTGCCAGCAGCCCCCAGGGGCCTTACAATGAGCAGTTCTTC CASSPQGPYNEQFF NA TRBJ2-1 NA TRBV7-9
TGCGCCAGCAGCTTGATGGGGAGCAATGAGCAGTTCTTC CASSLMGSNEQFF NA TRBJ2-1 NA TRBV5-1
TGTGCTAGTGTCCCGGGGGGCGGCGAGACCCAGTACTTC CASVPGGGETQYF NA TRBJ2-5 NA TRBV12-5
TGTGCCAGCAGTTATCCCGGGGTTGTCGCTTTCTTT CASSYPGVVAFF NA TRBJ1-1 NA TRBV6-2/TRBV6-3
TGTGCCAGCAGAGAAGGGACAGTGACGGGTCAGCCCCAGCATTTT CASREGTVTGQPQHF TRBD1 TRBJ1-5 NA TRBV6-1
TGTGCCAGCAGCTTCGGGCCAGTCGGGGGCAATGAGCAGTTCTTC CASSFGPVGGNEQFF NA TRBJ2-1 NA TRBV5-8
TGTGCCAGCGAGGGTCGCGAGCAGTACTTC CASEGREQYF NA TRBJ2-7 NA TRBV2